This entry lists 13 T cell receptor beta chains sequenced from one sample in a study of blood T cell repertoires in COVID-19. Data came from immunoSEQ multiplex PCR; TCRdb stores just in-frame clones and leaves some out. This sample yields 100,000 to 150,000 clones, of which approximately 83% are seen a single time; more than 6.5% belongs to the top ten. Source material: peripheral blood. The receptors originated from an older man with active or convalescent COVID-19.

This chain joins TRBV7-2 and TRBJ2-5; D might be TRBD1 (5 bases). V dropped 7 bases and J dropped 4 bases, with 19 bases sitting between them. This CDR3 is built from 15 residues. CDR1 and CDR2 (germline): SGHTA, FQGNSA. In nucleotides, the CDR3 is TGTGCCAGCACCACCAGGGCCCCTCCAGGAGAGACCCAGTACTTC. It is translated as CASTTRAPPGETQYF. Variable domain in full (rest from reference TRBV7-2 and TRBJ2-5): GAGVSQSPSNKVTEKGKDVELRCDPISGHTALYWYRQSLGQGLEFLIYFQGNSAPDKSGLPSDRFSAERTGGSVSTLTIQRTQQEDSAVYLCASTTRAPPGETQYFGPGTRLLVL.

The chain employs TRBV6-5 and TRBJ2-3; 9 bases align to TRBD1. Germline V gene lookup returns CDR1 MNHEY and CDR2 SVGAGI. The CDR3 is made up of 15 amino acids. V lost 10 bases to trimming and J lost 1 base; unmatched junction nucleotides: 9. CDR3 sequence reads: CAISRDRVRTDTQYF. In DNA form, the CDR3 reads TGTGCCATTAGCCGGGACAGGGTCCGCACAGATACGCAGTATTTT.

In nucleotides, the CDR3 is TGTGCCAGCACCCCGGACAGGTGGCAATCAGATACGCAGTATTTT. Translating it yields CASTPDRWQSDTQYF. The J gene is TRBJ2-3, the V gene TRBV5-4; 7 positions match TRBD1. The CDR3 extends over 15 amino acids. The V and J ends lost 6 bases and 4 bases, in that order; junction bases with no gene match: 11. CDR1 and CDR2 (germline): SGHNT, YYREEE (reference sequence).

This clone was seen a few times. This chain joins TRBV27 and TRBJ2-3, with TRBD2 identical over 7 bases. The ends lost 2 bases at V and 5 bases at J; junction bases unmatched: 13. Germline V gene sequence: CDR1 MNHEY, CDR2 SMNVEV (reference sequence). The CDR3 sequence is 17 residues long. CDR3 region: CASSLTSWAGEKDTQYF. CDR3 nucleotides: TGTGCCAGCAGTTTAACGAGTTGGGCGGGGGAGAAAGATACGCAGTATTTT.

This clone occurred a few times. The V gene is TRBV7-9, the J gene TRBJ2-3; D is unclear. Deletions cut 6 bases from V and 0 bases from J, with 10 bases between. This CDR3 comprises 14 residues. CDR1 and CDR2 from the germline V gene are SEHNR and FQNEAQ (reference sequence). The CDR3 nucleotides are TGTGCCAGCAGGCGTGCGTCTAGCACAGATACGCAGTATTTT. Its translation: CASRRASSTDTQYF.

This clone was seen more than once but under ten times. The J gene is TRBJ2-5, the V gene TRBV4-2; maybe TRBD2 (5 bases). Germline values: CDR1 LGHNA, CDR2 YNFKEQ. This CDR3 comprises 17 residues. V dropped 0 bases and J dropped 3 bases, with 17 bases sitting between them. This CDR3 reads CASSQDSAGLQKETQYF. The CDR3 DNA follows: TGTGCCAGCAGCCAAGACAGTGCGGGTTTACAGAAAGAGACCCAGTACTTC.

This clone was found once. The rearrangement links TRBV19 to TRBJ1-2, with D hard to call. CDR1 is LNHDA and CDR2 is SQIVND in the germline V gene (reference sequence). The germline V and J ends were trimmed by 3 bases and 2 bases, with 7 bases remaining between them. The CDR3 is 13 amino acids. CDR3 sequence reads: CASSMGGNYGYTF. DNA of the CDR3: TGTGCCAGTAGTATGGGAGGGAACTATGGCTACACCTTC. Based on the CDR3 plus reference TRBV19 and TRBJ1-2, the full variable domain is DGGITQSPKYLFRKEGQNVTLSCEQNLNHDAMYWYRQDPGQGLRLIYYSQIVNDFQKGDIAEGYSVSREKKESFPLTVTSAQKNPTAFYLCASSMGGNYGYTFGSGTRLTVV.

The rearrangement links TRBV30 to TRBJ1-3; D ambiguous. V lost 2 bases to trimming and J lost 2 bases, with 10 bases between them. Germline values: CDR1 GTSNPN, CDR2 SVGIG (reference sequence). The CDR3 contains 14 residues. CDR3 nucleotides: TGTGCCTGGAGTTCCGGGTTTGCTGGAAACACCATATATTTT. It is translated as CAWSSGFAGNTIYF.

This rearrangement joins TRBV18 to TRBJ1-2; 8 bases map to TRBD1. The CDR3 length is 16 residues. The V segment lost 2 bases and the J segment 4 bases; nucleotides outside the gene matches: 9. Germline CDR1 is KGHSH and CDR2 is LQKENI. The CDR3 nucleotides are TGTGCCAGCTCACCAGGTCCGGGACAGGCTATCTATGGCTACACCTTC. Protein: CASSPGPGQAIYGYTF.

The chain combines TRBV20-1 with TRBJ2-1; D uncertain. The CDR3 length is 11 residues. Germline assignment: CDR1 DFQATT and CDR2 SNEGSKA (reference sequence). The CDR3 loop reads CRTTLNNEQFF. The DNA of the CDR3 is TGCAGGACGACTCTGAACAATGAGCAGTTCTTC.

Only a few counts were recorded for this clone. The chain has TRBV7-8 and TRBJ1-1; 10 bases match TRBD1. V dropped 6 bases and J dropped 7; count of bases not matched to a gene: 17. This CDR3 region has 17 residues. Germline V gene data show CDR1 as SGHVS and CDR2 as FQNEAQ. The CDR3 nucleotides are TGTGCCAGCAGGCTCACGGGACCCGGGACAGGGGCCATTGAAGCTTTCTTT. Amino acids: CASRLTGPGTGAIEAFF.

The rearrangement links TRBV18 to TRBJ1-5, with D unresolved. The ends were cut back, 2 bases at V and 5 bases at J, with 13 bases in the middle. Germline CDR1 reads KGHSH; CDR2 reads LQKENI. CDR3 length equals 15 residues. CDR3 nucleotides: TGTGCCAGCTCACCAGGTTCGGCAGGTCATCAGCCCCAGCATTTT. As protein: CASSPGSAGHQPQHF.

V gene TRBV9 combines with J gene TRBJ2-1, with TRBD1 identical over 7 bases. This CDR3 has 19 amino acids. Germline CDR1 and CDR2: SGDLS and YYNGEE. Trimming cost V 0 bases and J 5 bases; bases outside gene matches: 17. The DNA of the CDR3 is TGTGCCAGCAGCGTAGGTGTTCAGGGACAGCGCTTTCGGGACAATGAGCAGTTCTTC. Translating it yields CASSVGVQGQRFRDNEQFF. Looking up the rest from reference TRBV9 and TRBJ2-1 gives the full variable domain: DSGVTQTPKHLITATGQRVTLRCSPRSGDLSVYWYQQSLDQGLQFLIQYYNGEERAKGNILERFSAQQFPDLHSELNLSSLELGDSALYFCASSVGVQGQRFRDNEQFFGPGTRLTVL.